The clone carrying this T cell receptor (beta chain) occurred a few times. Its target is unknown. Germline CDR1 SGHDT, CDR2 YYEEEE. The V gene end was trimmed by 4 bases and the J gene end by 5 bases; junction bases not matched to a gene: 8. CDR3 size: 15 residues. From the reads, TCRdb called clonotypes with MiXCR, one entry per CDR3 protein. The sample holds approximately 110,000 distinct CDR3 sequences, roughly 32% seen once. These data originate in a study of T cell repertoires in cytomegalovirus infection. Study as a whole: Matching HLA type, along with CMV infection, was indicated by public TCR beta signatures.

Findings and limits, study-wide: In two of eight donors, the top clonotype was HLA-C-restricted CMV-specific.

The source was CD8+ T cells from cultured PBMCs, collected from culture after CMV antigen stimulation. The genes are TRBV5-6 and TRBJ1-2, with TRBD1 identical over 10 bases. The sequence was obtained from a human donor in good health (CMV status not recorded). Some clones in this sample may be carry-over from other donors' samples. The CDR3 is CASSLAGTGVYGYTF. CDR3 nucleotide sequence: TGTGCCAGCAGCCTGGCCGGGACAGGGGTATATGGCTACACCTTC. Full variable domain (missing parts from reference TRBV5-6 and TRBJ1-2): DAGVTQSPTHLIKTRGQQVTLRCSPKSGHDTVSWYQQALGQGPQFIFQYYEEEERQRGNFPDRFSGHQFPNYSSELNVNALLLGDSALYLCASSLAGTGVYGYTFGSGTRLTVV.